These 20 T cell receptor beta chains came from one sample sequenced in a study of vaccination and CD4 T cells after COVID-19. Their antigen targets remain unknown. Treatment: approximately nine-day PBMC culture with coronavirus spike peptide pools or control peptides (ViraFEST assay). Cultured CD4+ T cells had their DNA profiled by the Oncomine TCR Beta short-read assay. TCRdb recomputed calls from the PCR reads with MiXCR, one row per CDR3 protein. The repertoire holds 9,500 to 15,000 distinct CDR3 sequences, 50% to 55% seen once, with about 30% in the top ten. The sample consisted of CD4+ T cells from blood, cultured in vitro. Every receptor here comes from a human donor who had recovered from COVID-19.

About this clonotype: An end of the junction does not agree with germline; a read error may underlie this. The chain recombines TRBV7-2 with TRBJ1-1; maybe TRBD1 (5 bases). Germline V CDR1 and CDR2: SGHTA, FQGNSA. This CDR3 has 16 amino acids. The CDR3 bases are TGTGTCAGCAGCTTATTTGGGGTCGGAGGGGTACTGGGTGCTTTCTTT. Translated: CVSSLFGVGGVLGAFF. The complete variable domain, with remaining parts taken from reference TRBV7-2 and TRBJ1-1, reads GAGVSQSPSNKVTEKGKDVELRCDPISGHTALYWYRQSLGQGLEFLIYFQGNSAPDKSGLPSDRFSAERTGGSVSTLTIQRTQQEDSAVYLCVSSLFGVGGVLGAFFGQGTRLTVV.

The chain couples TRBV3-1 to TRBJ1-2, with 9 bases aligning to TRBD1. CDR1 LGHDT and CDR2 YNNKEL come from the germline V gene (reference sequence). V was pared by 1 base and J by 4 bases, with 1 base of the junction left unmatched. This CDR3 is built from 14 residues. The CDR3 DNA sequence: TGTGCCAGCAGCCAAGTGGGACAGGGCTATGGCTACACCTTC. Translated, it gives CASSQVGQGYGYTF.

The rearrangement joins TRBV10-1 to TRBJ1-1; 11 bases agree with TRBD1. V shed 4 bases, J shed 4 bases, and the junction held 8 bases outside the gene matches. From germline, CDR1 is WNHNN and CDR2 SYGVQD (reference sequence). The CDR3 has 16 residues. The CDR3 nucleotides are TGCGCCAGCAGTGCAGGGACAGGGGGGAGGAGCACTGAAGCTTTCTTT. This translates into CASSAGTGGRSTEAFF.

This chain links TRBV7-2 with TRBJ2-2; 7 nucleotides match TRBD2. Germline V CDR1 and CDR2: SGHTA, FQGNSA. This CDR3 comprises 15 residues. The ends lost 3 bases at V and 7 bases at J; junction bases unmatched: 8. Here the CDR3 DNA reads TGTGCCAGCAGCTTTAATAGCGGGCGGGGCGGGGAGCTGTTTTTT. Amino acid sequence: CASSFNSGRGGELFF.

The chain combines TRBV25-1 with TRBJ2-1, with D perhaps TRBD2 (7 bases). V was shortened by 2 bases and J by 4 bases, with 12 bases between the two germline ends. This CDR3 comprises 15 residues. CDR1 and CDR2 from the germline V gene are MGHDK and SYGVNS. The CDR3 DNA follows: TGTGCCAGCAGTGAACCCGGGGGGCCTTACAATGAGCAGTTCTTC. Translated, it gives CASSEPGGPYNEQFF.

The V and J genes are TRBV5-1 and TRBJ2-2; D uncertain. This CDR3 comprises 15 residues. Trimming removed 3 bases from V and 7 bases from J, with 16 bases in between. The germline CDR1 and CDR2 sequences are SGHRS and YFSETQ. CDR3 nucleotides: TGCGCCAGCAGCTGGGGTGACTTACTGGTCGGGGAGCTGTTTTTT. Translation: CASSWGDLLVGELFF.

This clonotype has just one count. The DNA of the CDR3 is TGTGCCAGCAGTGAACCGCATGGGTCCGGGGAGCTGTTTTTT. This gives the protein CASSEPHGSGELFF. This chain joins TRBV2 and TRBJ2-2, with unresolved D. The germline V gene has CDR1 SNHLY and CDR2 FYNNEI. The V gene lost 2 bases and the J gene lost 6 bases, with 10 bases spanning the gap. This CDR3 comprises 14 residues.

The CDR3 region has the DNA TGTGCCAGCAGCCTCAGGGGCACAGATACGCAGTATTTT. Protein product: CASSLRGTDTQYF. The chain couples TRBV3-1 to TRBJ2-3, with D perhaps TRBD1 (5 bases). There are 13 residues in the CDR3. Germline CDR1 LGHDT, CDR2 YNNKEL (reference sequence). Trimming removed 4 bases from V and 1 base from J, with 6 bases in between.

This chain joins TRBV5-8 and TRBJ2-5; D is undetermined. Trimming shortened V by 0 bases and J by 1 base, and 10 bases separated the two germline ends. The germline CDR1 and CDR2 sequences are SGHTS and YDEGEE. The CDR3 has 15 amino acids. CDR3 in DNA: TGTGCCAGCAGCTTGGGCAAAGCGACCCAAGAGACCCAGTACTTC. The encoded protein is CASSLGKATQETQYF.

This clonotype showed up just a few times. V is TRBV19 and J is TRBJ1-3; 7 bases are shared with TRBD1. Germline V lookup: CDR1 LNHDA, CDR2 SQIVND (reference sequence). This CDR3 is 15 amino acids long. After removal of 5 bases from V and 0 bases from J, the junction contained 4 bases not matched to a gene. CDR3 in amino acids: CASSRQGSSGNTIYF. The CDR3 bases are TGTGCCAGTAGTCGACAGGGAAGCTCTGGAAACACCATATATTTT.

The chain recombines TRBV6-1 with TRBJ2-4; D not certain. V lost 8 bases, J lost 3 bases, and 20 bases lay in between. In germline, CDR1 is MNHNS, CDR2 SASEGT. This CDR3 has 16 residues. The CDR3 sequence: CASRRPGSGSKNIQYF. The CDR3 DNA follows: TGTGCCAGCCGGCGGCCGGGCTCGGGCAGCAAAAACATTCAGTACTTC.

The chain's CDR3 is CASRTTGASGNTIYF. CDR3 nucleotide sequence: TGTGCCAGCAGAACTACAGGCGCCTCTGGAAACACCATATATTTT. V usage is TRBV27 and J usage is TRBJ1-3; a possible D gene is TRBD1 (5 bases). The V end was cut by 6 bases, the J end by 0 bases, with 12 bases between. From germline, CDR1 is MNHEY and CDR2 SMNVEV (reference sequence). The CDR3 is made up of 15 amino acids.

V usage is TRBV7-8 and J usage is TRBJ1-5, with 12 bases aligning to TRBD1. Unmatched junction bases numbered 2, after V lost 1 base and J lost 4 bases. Germline-derived CDR1 and CDR2 are SGHVS and FQNEAQ. This CDR3 spans 16 amino acids. In nucleotides, the CDR3 is TGTGCCAGCAGCTTAGGGGACAGGGGGCTTAATCAGCCCCAGCATTTT. Amino acids: CASSLGDRGLNQPQHF.

This chain joins TRBV7-2 and TRBJ2-2, with a tentative D call TRBD2 (6 bases). CDR3 size: 14 residues. V was pared by 0 bases and J by 6 bases, with 8 bases between. CDR1 is SGHTA, CDR2 FQGNSA, per germline. CDR3 residues: CASSLARESGELFF. In DNA form, the CDR3 reads TGTGCCAGCAGCTTAGCGCGGGAATCCGGGGAGCTGTTTTTT. Full variable domain (remainder filled in from reference TRBV7-2 and TRBJ2-2): GAGVSQSPSNKVTEKGKDVELRCDPISGHTALYWYRQSLGQGLEFLIYFQGNSAPDKSGLPSDRFSAERTGGSVSTLTIQRTQQEDSAVYLCASSLARESGELFFGEGSRLTVL.

To note about this clonotype: The junction does not match germline at one end; this may be a read error. CDR3 sequence reads: CASSPPGTGLRTETFF. The CDR3 bases are TGTGCCAGCAGTCCCCCCGGGACAGGGCTCCGGACTGAAACTTTCTTT. The chain recombines TRBV5-4 with TRBJ1-1; 9 bases are shared with TRBD1. Germline V gene data show CDR1 as SGHNT and CDR2 as YYREEE (reference sequence). CDR3 length equals 16 residues.

The J gene is TRBJ1-1, the V gene TRBV20-1; 8 bases map to TRBD1. This CDR3 contains 14 residues. The germline V gene encodes CDR1 DFQATT and CDR2 SNEGSKA (reference sequence). After removal of 5 bases from V and 4 bases from J, the junction contained 9 bases not matched to a gene. The CDR3 protein is CSALRQGLSTEAFF. The CDR3 bases are TGCAGTGCTCTTAGACAGGGGTTGAGCACTGAAGCTTTCTTT.

The genes are TRBV6-2 or TRBV6-3 and TRBJ2-2, with TRBD1 matching over 9 bases. The CDR3 covers 15 residues. Germline values: CDR1 MNHEY, CDR2 SVGEGT. The junction had 4 bases not matched to a gene; V was cut back by 4 bases and J by 4 bases. The CDR3 loop is CASSSDRGITGELFF. The CDR3 nucleotides read TGTGCCAGCAGTTCGGACAGGGGTATCACCGGGGAGCTGTTTTTT.

This clonotype was found once. V is TRBV27 and J is TRBJ1-2, with 8 bases aligning to TRBD1. This CDR3 contains 13 residues. Germline CDR1 is MNHEY and CDR2 is SMNVEV (reference sequence). Losses at the gene ends were 7 bases for V and 4 bases for J; bases not matched to a gene: 5. The CDR3 region is CASKGQGRYGYTF. The CDR3 DNA follows: TGTGCCAGCAAAGGACAGGGACGCTATGGCTACACCTTC.

The chain has TRBV11-2 and TRBJ2-3, with 11 positions matching TRBD2. Germline V gives CDR1 SGHAT, CDR2 FQNNGV. The CDR3 runs to 18 residues. The J segment lost 1 base and the V segment lost 1 base, leaving 7 bases of the junction unmatched. CDR3 loop: CASSLARLAGGGTDTQYF. Here the CDR3 DNA reads TGTGCCAGCAGCTTAGCCCGGCTAGCGGGGGGCGGCACAGATACGCAGTATTTT.

The rearrangement uses TRBV2 and TRBJ1-2; 8 bases line up with TRBD1. Germline CDR1 is SNHLY and CDR2 is FYNNEI. The CDR3 totals 13 residues. The V gene end was trimmed by 7 bases and the J gene end by 4 bases; junction bases not matched to a gene: 5. CDR3 sequence: CASKQGEPYGYTF. The CDR3 coding sequence is TGTGCCAGCAAACAGGGGGAGCCCTATGGCTACACCTTC.